The clone carrying this T cell receptor (beta chain) was picked up many times. The data are from a study of T cells after yellow fever vaccination. TCRdb independently ran MiXCR on the 5' RACE reads; one entry per CDR3 protein. This sample has over 150,000 distinct CDR3 sequences, with 6.2% found just once. The TCR originated in a man between 18 and 35 years old who received the YFV17D yellow fever vaccine. Sequencing was performed on CD4+ T cells sorted from PBMCs, taken on the day of the first yellow fever vaccination.

The CDR3 nucleotides read TGTGCCAGCAGCCAAGATCAACTAGCGGCCTACAATGAGCAGTTCTTC. It is translated as CASSQDQLAAYNEQFF. The chain uses TRBV4-2 and TRBJ2-1; 8 nucleotides line up with TRBD2. Germline CDR1 LGHNA, CDR2 YNFKEQ. The trim removed 0 bases at V and 2 bases at J, leaving 3 bases unmatched. The CDR3 totals 16 residues.